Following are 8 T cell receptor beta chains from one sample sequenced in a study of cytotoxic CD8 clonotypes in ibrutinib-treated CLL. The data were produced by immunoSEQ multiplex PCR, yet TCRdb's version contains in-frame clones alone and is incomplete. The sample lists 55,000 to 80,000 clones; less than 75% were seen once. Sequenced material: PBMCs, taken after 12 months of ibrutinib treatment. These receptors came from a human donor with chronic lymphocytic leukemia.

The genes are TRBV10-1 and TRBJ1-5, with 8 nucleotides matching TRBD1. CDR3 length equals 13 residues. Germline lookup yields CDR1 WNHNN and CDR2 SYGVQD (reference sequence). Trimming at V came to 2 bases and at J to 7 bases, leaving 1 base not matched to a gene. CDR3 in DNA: TGCGCCAGCAGTGAGGCAGGGGGCCAGCCCCAGCATTTT. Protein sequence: CASSEAGGQPQHF.

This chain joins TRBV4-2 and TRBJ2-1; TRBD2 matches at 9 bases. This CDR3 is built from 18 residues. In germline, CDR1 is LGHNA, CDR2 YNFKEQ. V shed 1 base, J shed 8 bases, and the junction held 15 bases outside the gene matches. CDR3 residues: CASSQVVSGSIGKHEQFF. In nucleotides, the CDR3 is TGTGCCAGCAGCCAAGTGGTTAGCGGGAGTATTGGTAAGCATGAGCAGTTCTTC.

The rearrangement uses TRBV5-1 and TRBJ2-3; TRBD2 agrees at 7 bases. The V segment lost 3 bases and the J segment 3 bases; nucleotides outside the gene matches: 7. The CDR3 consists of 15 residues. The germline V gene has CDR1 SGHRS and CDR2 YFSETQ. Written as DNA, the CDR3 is TGCGCCAGCAGCTACGGACGGACTAGAACAGATACGCAGTATTTT. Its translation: CASSYGRTRTDTQYF.

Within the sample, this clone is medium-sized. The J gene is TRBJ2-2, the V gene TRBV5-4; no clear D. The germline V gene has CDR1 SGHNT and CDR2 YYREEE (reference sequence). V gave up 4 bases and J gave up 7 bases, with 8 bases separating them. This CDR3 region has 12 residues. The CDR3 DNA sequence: TGTGCCAGCAGCGGGTGGGACGGGGAGCTGTTTTTT. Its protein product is CASSGWDGELFF. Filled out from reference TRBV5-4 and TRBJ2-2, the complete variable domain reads ETGVTQSPTHLIKTRGQQVTLRCSSQSGHNTVSWYQQALGQGPQFIFQYYREEENGRGNFPPRFSGLQFPNYSSELNVNALELDDSALYLCASSGWDGELFFGEGSRLTVL.

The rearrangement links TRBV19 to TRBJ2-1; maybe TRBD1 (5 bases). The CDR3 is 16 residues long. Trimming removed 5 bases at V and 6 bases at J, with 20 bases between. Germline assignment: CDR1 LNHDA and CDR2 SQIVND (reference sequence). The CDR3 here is CASSASSGADPNEQFF. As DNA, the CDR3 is TGTGCCAGTAGTGCTAGTAGTGGGGCCGATCCCAATGAGCAGTTCTTC. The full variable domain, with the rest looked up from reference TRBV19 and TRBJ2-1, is DGGITQSPKYLFRKEGQNVTLSCEQNLNHDAMYWYRQDPGQGLRLIYYSQIVNDFQKGDIAEGYSVSREKKESFPLTVTSAQKNPTAFYLCASSASSGADPNEQFFGPGTRLTVL.

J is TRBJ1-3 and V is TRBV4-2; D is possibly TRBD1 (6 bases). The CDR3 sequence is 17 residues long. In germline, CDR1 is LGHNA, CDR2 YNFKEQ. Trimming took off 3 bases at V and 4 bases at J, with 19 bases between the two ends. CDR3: CASSQRDRPSRGNTIYF. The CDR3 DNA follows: TGTGCCAGCAGCCAGAGAGACAGGCCCTCTCGGGGAAACACCATATATTTT.

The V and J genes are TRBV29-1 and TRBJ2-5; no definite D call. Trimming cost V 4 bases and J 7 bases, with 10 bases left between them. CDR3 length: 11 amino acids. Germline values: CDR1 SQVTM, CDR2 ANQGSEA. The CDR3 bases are TGCAGCGTTGTCAGTCCGGGGACCCAGTACTTC. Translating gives CSVVSPGTQYF.

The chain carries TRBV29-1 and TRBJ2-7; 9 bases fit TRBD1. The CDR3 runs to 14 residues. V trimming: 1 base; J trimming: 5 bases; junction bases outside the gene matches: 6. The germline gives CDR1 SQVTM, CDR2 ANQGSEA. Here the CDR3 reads CSVEGRTGVDEQYF. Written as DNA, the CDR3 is TGCAGCGTTGAAGGAAGGACAGGGGTGGACGAGCAGTACTTC.